The 6 T cell receptor beta chains reported below all come from one sample, sequenced in a study of blood T cell repertoires in COVID-19. Here immunoSEQ multiplex PCR was the method, and the copy in TCRdb shows in-frame clones only, minus some. The sample has more than 250,000 clones; around 88% are singletons. Input material: peripheral blood. The receptors were sampled from a woman aged 30 to 39 who had recovered from COVID-19.

V is TRBV3-1 (or the pseudogene TRBV3-2) and J is TRBJ2-3; 9 bases line up with TRBD1. V shed 4 bases and J 2 bases; nucleotides not matched to a gene: 4. Germline CDR1 reads LGHDT; CDR2 reads YNNKEL (reference sequence). This CDR3 spans 15 amino acids. Here the CDR3 reads CASSRGTGLTDTQYF. The CDR3 DNA is TGTGCCAGCAGCCGTGGGACAGGGCTCACAGATACGCAGTATTTT.

V is TRBV11-3 and J is TRBJ2-2; D may be TRBD2 (6 bases). The germline V gene has CDR1 SGHNT and CDR2 YENEEA. The CDR3 has 15 residues. Between the trimmed V and J ends, which lost 5 bases and 0 bases, there was a span of 10 bases. The CDR3 reads CASSRLGANTGELFF. Here the CDR3 DNA reads TGTGCCAGCAGCCGACTAGGCGCGAACACCGGGGAGCTGTTTTTT.

The V call is TRBV5-1, the J call TRBJ1-1; D might be TRBD1 (6 bases). V was pared by 0 bases and J by 1 base, with 13 bases between. This CDR3 is 16 amino acids long. Germline CDR1 reads SGHRS; CDR2 reads YFSETQ. The DNA for the CDR3 is TGCGCCAGCAGCTTGGGGAACAGGGCCCCGAACACTGAAGCTTTCTTT. Residues: CASSLGNRAPNTEAFF.

V gene TRBV28 combines with J gene TRBJ1-2, with 8 bases lining up with TRBD1. V gave up 6 bases and J gave up 8 bases; unmatched junction bases: 8. The germline CDR1 and CDR2 sequences are MDHEN and SYDVKM. The CDR3 sequence is 13 residues long. In DNA form, the CDR3 reads TGTGCCAGCAGCCCCGACAGGGGTGGCGGCTACACCTTC. Its protein product is CASSPDRGGGYTF.

The rearrangement joins TRBV24-1 to TRBJ2-5; 7 bases fit TRBD1. The CDR3 runs 15 residues. The ends lost 4 bases at V and 5 bases at J; junction bases unmatched: 9. Germline V gene sequence: CDR1 KGHDR, CDR2 SFDVKD. The CDR3 DNA is TGTGCCACCAGTGACTCAGGGACAGAGAGGGAGACCCAGTACTTC. This sequence encodes CATSDSGTERETQYF.

This chain connects TRBV5-1 to TRBJ1-1; D perhaps matches TRBD1 (6 bases). Trimming left V 0 bases short and J 5 bases short, with 11 bases between. Looked up from germline, CDR1 is SGHRS and CDR2 is YFSETQ. The CDR3 has 14 amino acids. CDR3 amino acids: CASSLAGGGTEAFF. For the CDR3, the DNA is TGCGCCAGCAGCTTGGCGGGGGGCGGGACTGAAGCTTTCTTT.